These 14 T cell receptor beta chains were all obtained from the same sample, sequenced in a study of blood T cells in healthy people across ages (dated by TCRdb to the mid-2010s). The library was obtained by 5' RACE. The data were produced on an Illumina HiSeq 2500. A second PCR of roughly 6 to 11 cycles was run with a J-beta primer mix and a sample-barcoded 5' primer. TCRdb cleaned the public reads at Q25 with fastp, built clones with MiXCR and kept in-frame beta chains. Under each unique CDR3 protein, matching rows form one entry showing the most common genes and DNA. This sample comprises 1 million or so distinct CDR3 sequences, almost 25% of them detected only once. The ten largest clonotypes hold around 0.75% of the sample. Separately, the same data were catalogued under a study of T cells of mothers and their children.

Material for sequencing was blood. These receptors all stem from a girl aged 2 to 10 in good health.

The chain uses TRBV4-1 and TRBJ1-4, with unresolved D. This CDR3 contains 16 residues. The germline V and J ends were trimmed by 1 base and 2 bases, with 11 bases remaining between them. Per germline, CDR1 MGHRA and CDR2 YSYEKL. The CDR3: CASSQGTTGTNEKLFF. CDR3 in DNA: TGCGCCAGCAGCCAAGGGACGACGGGGACTAATGAAAAACTGTTTTTT.

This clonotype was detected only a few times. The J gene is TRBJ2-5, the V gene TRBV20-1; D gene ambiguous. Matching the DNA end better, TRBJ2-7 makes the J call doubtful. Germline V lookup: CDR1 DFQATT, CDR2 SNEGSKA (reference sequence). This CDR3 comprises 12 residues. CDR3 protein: CSASSETYEQYF. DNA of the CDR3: TGCAGTGCTAGTTCGGAAACCTACGAGCAGTACTTC.

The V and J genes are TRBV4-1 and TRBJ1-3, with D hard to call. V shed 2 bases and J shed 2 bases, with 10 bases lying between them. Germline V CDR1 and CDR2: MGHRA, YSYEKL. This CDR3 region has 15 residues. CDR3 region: CASSQLGSPGNTIYF. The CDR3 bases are TGCGCCAGCAGCCAACTTGGTAGTCCTGGAAACACCATATATTTT.

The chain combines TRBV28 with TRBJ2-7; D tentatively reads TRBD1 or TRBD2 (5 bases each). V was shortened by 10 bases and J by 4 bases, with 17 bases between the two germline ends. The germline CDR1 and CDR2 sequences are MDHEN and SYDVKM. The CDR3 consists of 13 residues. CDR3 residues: CATKTGAAYEQYF. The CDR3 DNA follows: TGTGCCACCAAAACCGGGGCAGCTTACGAGCAGTACTTC. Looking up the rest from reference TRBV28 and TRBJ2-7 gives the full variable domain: DVKVTQSSRYLVKRTGEKVFLECVQDMDHENMFWYRQDPGLGLRLIYFSYDVKMKEKGDIPEGYSVSREKKERFSLILESASTNQTSMYLCATKTGAAYEQYFGPGTRLTVT.

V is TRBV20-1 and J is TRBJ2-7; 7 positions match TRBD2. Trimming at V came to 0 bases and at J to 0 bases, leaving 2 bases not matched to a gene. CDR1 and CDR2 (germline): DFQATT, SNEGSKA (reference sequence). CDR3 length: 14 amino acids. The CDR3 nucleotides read TGCAGTGCTAGAGACGGCGGGAGCTCCTACGAGCAGTACTTC. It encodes CSARDGGSSYEQYF.

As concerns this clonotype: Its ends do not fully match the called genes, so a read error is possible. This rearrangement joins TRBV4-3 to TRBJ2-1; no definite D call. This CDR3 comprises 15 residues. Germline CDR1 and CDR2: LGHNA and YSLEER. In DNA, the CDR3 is TGCGCCAGCAGCCAAGAAGGCTACTCCCACAATGAGCAGTTCTTC. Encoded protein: CASSQEGYSHNEQFF.

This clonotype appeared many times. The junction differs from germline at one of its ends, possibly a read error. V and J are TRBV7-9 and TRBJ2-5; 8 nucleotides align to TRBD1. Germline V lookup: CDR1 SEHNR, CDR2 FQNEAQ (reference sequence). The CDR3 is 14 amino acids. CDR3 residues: CASSSWTGQETQYF. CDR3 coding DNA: TGCGCCAGCAGCTCCTGGACAGGGCAAGAGACCCAGTACTTC.

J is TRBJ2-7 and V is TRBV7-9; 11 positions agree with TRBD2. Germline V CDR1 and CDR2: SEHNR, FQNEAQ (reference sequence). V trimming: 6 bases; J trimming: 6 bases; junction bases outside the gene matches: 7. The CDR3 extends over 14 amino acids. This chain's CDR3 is CASRKTSGRGEQYF. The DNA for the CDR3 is TGTGCCAGCAGGAAAACTAGCGGGAGAGGCGAGCAGTACTTC. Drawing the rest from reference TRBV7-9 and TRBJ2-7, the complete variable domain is DTGVSQNPRHKITKRGQNVTFRCDPISEHNRLYWYRQTLGQGPEFLTYFQNEAQLEKSRLLSDRFSAERPKGSFSTLEIQRTEQGDSAMYLCASRKTSGRGEQYFGPGTRLTVT.

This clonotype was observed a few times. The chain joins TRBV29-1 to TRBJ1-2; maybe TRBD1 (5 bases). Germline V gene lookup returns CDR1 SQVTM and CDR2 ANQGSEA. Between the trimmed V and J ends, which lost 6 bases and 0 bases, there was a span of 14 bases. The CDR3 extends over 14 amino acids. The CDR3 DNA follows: TGCAGCGTCGGGGGGGTTTCACCTAACTATGGCTACACCTTC. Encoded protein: CSVGGVSPNYGYTF.

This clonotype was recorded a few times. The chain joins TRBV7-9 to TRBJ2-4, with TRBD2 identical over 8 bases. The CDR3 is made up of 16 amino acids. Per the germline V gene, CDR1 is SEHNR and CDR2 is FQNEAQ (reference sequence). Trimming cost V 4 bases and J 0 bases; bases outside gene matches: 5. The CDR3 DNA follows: TGTGCCAGCAGCTCGGGACTAGGGGTAGCCAAAAACATTCAGTACTTC. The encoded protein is CASSSGLGVAKNIQYF.

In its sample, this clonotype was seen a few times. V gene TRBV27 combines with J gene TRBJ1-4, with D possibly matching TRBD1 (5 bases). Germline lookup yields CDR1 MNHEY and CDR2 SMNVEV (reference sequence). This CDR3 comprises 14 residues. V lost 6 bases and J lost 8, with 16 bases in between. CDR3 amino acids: CASRAAGYQEKLFF. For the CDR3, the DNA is TGTGCCAGCAGAGCCGCAGGGTACCAGGAAAAACTGTTTTTT.

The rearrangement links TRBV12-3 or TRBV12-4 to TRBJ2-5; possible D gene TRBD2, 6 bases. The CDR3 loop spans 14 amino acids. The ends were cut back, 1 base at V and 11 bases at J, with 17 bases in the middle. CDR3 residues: CASSLGGGVQEQYF. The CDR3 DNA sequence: TGTGCCAGCAGTTTAGGAGGAGGGGTACAGGAGCAGTACTTC.

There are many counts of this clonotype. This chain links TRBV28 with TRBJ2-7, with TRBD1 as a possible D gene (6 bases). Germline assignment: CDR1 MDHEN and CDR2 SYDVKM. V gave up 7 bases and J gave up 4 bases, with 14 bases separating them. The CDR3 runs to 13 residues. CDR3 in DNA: TGTGCCAGCAACCGAGGACAGAGTTACGAGCAGTACTTC. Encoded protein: CASNRGQSYEQYF.

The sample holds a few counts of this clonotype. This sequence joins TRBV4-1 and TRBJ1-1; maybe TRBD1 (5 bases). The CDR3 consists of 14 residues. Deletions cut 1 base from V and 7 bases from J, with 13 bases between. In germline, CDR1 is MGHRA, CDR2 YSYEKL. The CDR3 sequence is CASSQGFGTLEAFF. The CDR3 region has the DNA TGCGCCAGCAGCCAAGGTTTCGGGACGCTTGAAGCTTTCTTT.